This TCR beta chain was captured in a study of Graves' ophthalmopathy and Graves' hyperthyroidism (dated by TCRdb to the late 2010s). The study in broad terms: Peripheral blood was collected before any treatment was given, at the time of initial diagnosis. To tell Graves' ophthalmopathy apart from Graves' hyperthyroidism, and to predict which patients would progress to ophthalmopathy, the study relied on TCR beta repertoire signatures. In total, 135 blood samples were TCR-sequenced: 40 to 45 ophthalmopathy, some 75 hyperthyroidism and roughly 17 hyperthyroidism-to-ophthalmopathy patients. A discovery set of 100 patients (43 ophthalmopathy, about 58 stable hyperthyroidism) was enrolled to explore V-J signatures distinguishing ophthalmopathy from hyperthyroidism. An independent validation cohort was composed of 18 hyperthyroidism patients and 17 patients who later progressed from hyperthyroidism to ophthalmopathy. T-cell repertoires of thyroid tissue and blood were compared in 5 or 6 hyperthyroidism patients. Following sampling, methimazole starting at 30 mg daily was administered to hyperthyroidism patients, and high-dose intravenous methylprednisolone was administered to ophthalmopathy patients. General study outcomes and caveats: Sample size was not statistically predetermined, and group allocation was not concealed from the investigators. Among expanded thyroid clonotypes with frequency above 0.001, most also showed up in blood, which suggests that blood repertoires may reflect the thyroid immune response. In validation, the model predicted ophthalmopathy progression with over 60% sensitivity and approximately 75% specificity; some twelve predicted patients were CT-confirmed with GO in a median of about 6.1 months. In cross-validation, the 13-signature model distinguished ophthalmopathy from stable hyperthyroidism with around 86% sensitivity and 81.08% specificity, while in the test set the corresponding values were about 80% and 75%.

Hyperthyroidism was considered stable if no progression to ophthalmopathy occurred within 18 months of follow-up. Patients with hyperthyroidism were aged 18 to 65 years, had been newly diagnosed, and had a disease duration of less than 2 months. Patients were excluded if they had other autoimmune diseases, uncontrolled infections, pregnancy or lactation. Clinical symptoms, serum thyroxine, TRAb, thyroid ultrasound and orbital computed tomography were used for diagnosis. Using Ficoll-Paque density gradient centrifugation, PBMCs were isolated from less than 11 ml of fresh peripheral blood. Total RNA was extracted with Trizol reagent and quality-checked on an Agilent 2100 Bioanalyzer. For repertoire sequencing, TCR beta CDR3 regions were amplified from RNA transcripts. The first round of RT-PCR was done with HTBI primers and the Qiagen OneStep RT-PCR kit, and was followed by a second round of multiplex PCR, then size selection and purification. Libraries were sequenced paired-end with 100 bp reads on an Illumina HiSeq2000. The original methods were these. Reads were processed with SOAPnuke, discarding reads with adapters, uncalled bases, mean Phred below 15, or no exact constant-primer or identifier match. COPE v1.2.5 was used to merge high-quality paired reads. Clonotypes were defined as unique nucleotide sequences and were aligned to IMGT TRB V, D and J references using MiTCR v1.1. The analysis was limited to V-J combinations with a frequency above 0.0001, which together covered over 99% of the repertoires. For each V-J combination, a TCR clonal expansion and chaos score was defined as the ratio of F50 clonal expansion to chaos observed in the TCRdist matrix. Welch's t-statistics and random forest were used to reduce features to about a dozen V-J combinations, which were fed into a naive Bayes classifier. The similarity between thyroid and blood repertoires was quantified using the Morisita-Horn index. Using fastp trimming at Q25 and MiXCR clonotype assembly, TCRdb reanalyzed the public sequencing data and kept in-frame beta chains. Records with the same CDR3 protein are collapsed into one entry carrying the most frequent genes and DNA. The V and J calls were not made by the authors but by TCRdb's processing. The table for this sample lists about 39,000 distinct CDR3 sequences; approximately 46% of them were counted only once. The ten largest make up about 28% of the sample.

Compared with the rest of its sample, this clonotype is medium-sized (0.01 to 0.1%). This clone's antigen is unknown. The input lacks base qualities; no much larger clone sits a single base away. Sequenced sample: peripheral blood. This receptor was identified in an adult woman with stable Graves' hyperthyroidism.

The nucleotide sequence reads as follows: TGTGCCAGCAGGGACAGGGCAGAGACCCAGTACTTC. The encoded protein is CASRDRAETQYF. The chain employs TRBV6-1 and TRBJ2-5; TRBD1 agrees with 8 junctional bases. There are 12 amino acids in the CDR3, from cysteine to phenylalanine inclusive. CDR3 DNA is the only sequence kept; it has 36 bases, read in frame from the first base. The germline V end is reduced by 6 bases and the J end by 4 bases; junction bases left unmatched: 1. For CDR1 and CDR2, the germline V gene lists MNHNS and SASEGT.